The 12 T cell receptor beta chains given below trace back to one sample, sequenced in a study of T-cell memory formation after mild COVID-19 (dated by TCRdb to the early 2020s). Receptor amplification or capture employed 5' RACE. The data were produced on an Illumina NovaSeq 6000. TCRdb reprocessing: public reads trimmed at Q25 with fastp, clones called with MiXCR, in-frame beta chains kept. When rows share a CDR3 protein, they turn into one entry using the most common DNA and genes. This sample comprises 400,000 to 500,000 distinct CDR3 sequences, around 19% of them detected only once. The ten largest clones take up 7.5% to 9.5% of the sample. Sequencing was done on a sample of PBMCs or a T cell subset sorted from them (not recorded which). These receptors were obtained from an adult woman who had mild COVID-19 (a few samples of this study predate the infection). The sample titles of this study are shuffled in the database, so cell type and time point are left out; the donor was told from shared clones.

This clonotype was counted a few times. The chain links TRBV7-9 to TRBJ1-5; possible D gene TRBD1, 5 bases. CDR1 and CDR2 from the germline V gene are SEHNR and FQNEAQ (reference sequence). V dropped 3 bases and J dropped 8 bases, with 11 bases sitting between them. CDR3 length: 13 residues. CDR3 residues: CASSLEGLEPQHF. Written as DNA, the CDR3 is TGTGCCAGCAGCTTGGAGGGACTAGAGCCCCAGCATTTT.

This clonotype was seen a handful of times. This chain uses TRBV9 with TRBJ2-5, with 9 bases lining up with TRBD2. V trimming: 0 bases; J trimming: 1 base; junction bases outside the gene matches: 7. The CDR3 is 17 amino acids. Germline V gene lookup returns CDR1 SGDLS and CDR2 YYNGEE. CDR3 residues: CASSVDIAGATQETQYF. The CDR3 region has the DNA TGTGCCAGCAGCGTAGATATAGCGGGGGCAACCCAAGAGACCCAGTACTTC.

This clonotype was found many times. The junction and the germline gene differ at one end; a read error may be behind it. This sequence joins TRBV5-1 and TRBJ2-3; 10 bases fit TRBD1. CDR3 size: 15 residues. Germline V gene lookup returns CDR1 SGHRS and CDR2 YFSETQ. CDR3 loop: CASSLGQGPTDTQYF. The CDR3 coding sequence is TGCGCCAGCAGTTTGGGACAGGGGCCCACAGATACGCAGTATTTT.

The DNA of the CDR3 is TGTGCCTGCCTTGGCCGGGGGGGGGAGACCCAGTACTTC. Encoded protein: CACLGRGGETQYF. This chain links TRBV30 with TRBJ2-5; 8 nucleotides line up with TRBD2. Trimming cost V 6 bases and J 5 bases; bases outside gene matches: 8. This CDR3 has 13 amino acids. Germline loops: CDR1 GTSNPN, CDR2 SVGIG (reference sequence). Filled out from reference TRBV30 and TRBJ2-5, the complete variable domain reads SQTIHQWPATLVQPVGSPLSLECTVEGTSNPNLYWYRQAAGRGLQLLFYSVGIGQISSEVPQNLSASRPQDRQFILSSKKLLLSDSGFYLCACLGRGGETQYFGPGTRLLVL.

J is TRBJ1-2 and V is TRBV12-3 or TRBV12-4, with a possible D match to TRBD1 (6 bases). The CDR3 runs 14 residues. V was cut by 6 bases and J by 7 bases, with 18 bases left in between. CDR3 coding DNA: TGTGCCAGCAGCCCCCCATCAGGGGTAGGTGGCTACACCTTC. It codes for CASSPPSGVGGYTF.

The chain combines TRBV4-1 with TRBJ1-2; TRBD1 is a possible D gene (6 bases). The CDR3 is made up of 14 amino acids. V shed 1 base and J shed 4 bases, with 10 bases lying between them. Germline CDR1 is MGHRA and CDR2 is YSYEKL. The CDR3 nucleotides are TGCGCCAGCAGCCAAGCGGGGACAACCTATGGCTACACCTTC. Residues: CASSQAGTTYGYTF.

The CDR3 nucleotides read TGTGCCAGCAGCTTCAGGGACACGAACACCGGGGAGCTGTTTTTT. It codes for CASSFRDTNTGELFF. The rearrangement uses TRBV7-2 and TRBJ2-2; a possible D gene is TRBD1 (6 bases). The CDR3 runs to 15 residues. V was trimmed by 3 bases and J by 0 bases, leaving 8 bases between them. Germline V gene sequence: CDR1 SGHTA, CDR2 FQGNSA.

This clonotype was seen only a few times. This rearrangement joins TRBV5-1 to TRBJ1-2; D is unclear. V lost 8 bases and J lost 0, with 11 bases in between. The CDR3 is 13 residues long. Germline-derived CDR1 and CDR2 are SGHRS and YFSETQ. The CDR3 DNA is TGCGCCAGTGGTGAGGGAGCTAACTATGGCTACACCTTC. Amino acids: CASGEGANYGYTF.

This clonotype was detected only a few times. The rearrangement links TRBV7-8 to TRBJ1-4; 7 nucleotides align to TRBD1. Germline CDR1 SGHVS, CDR2 FQNEAQ. The ends lost 1 base at V and 7 bases at J; junction bases unmatched: 9. The CDR3 has 16 amino acids. CDR3 protein: CASSLVGGRGFEKLFF. As DNA, the CDR3 is TGTGCCAGCAGCTTAGTAGGGGGCAGGGGTTTTGAAAAACTGTTTTTT.

The chain has TRBV5-6 and TRBJ2-7; possibly TRBD1 for D (6 bases). This CDR3 is built from 14 residues. Germline V gives CDR1 SGHDT, CDR2 YYEEEE. V shed 5 bases and J shed 2 bases, with 14 bases lying between them. The CDR3 sequence: CASSTGTWAYEQYF. As DNA, the CDR3 is TGTGCCAGCAGTACCGGGACATGGGCCTACGAGCAGTACTTC.

This clonotype showed up just a few times. The rearrangement uses TRBV12-3 or TRBV12-4 and TRBJ2-5, with a weak D call TRBD2 (5 bases). The CDR3 sequence is 15 residues long. The V end lost 1 base, the J end lost 1 base, and 10 bases lay between the germline ends. In DNA form, the CDR3 reads TGTGCCAGCAGTTTAGAGGGTGCGGGCCAAGAGACCCAGTACTTC. It specifies CASSLEGAGQETQYF.

The sample holds a few counts of this clonotype. This chain links TRBV5-1 with TRBJ2-7, with TRBD1 matching 7 bases. This CDR3 has 15 residues. V trimming: 4 bases; J trimming: 3 bases; junction bases outside the gene matches: 10. CDR1 SGHRS and CDR2 YFSETQ come from the germline V gene. The CDR3 region is CASSRDRNPYYEQYF. DNA of the CDR3: TGCGCCAGCAGCAGGGACAGAAACCCCTACTACGAGCAGTACTTC.